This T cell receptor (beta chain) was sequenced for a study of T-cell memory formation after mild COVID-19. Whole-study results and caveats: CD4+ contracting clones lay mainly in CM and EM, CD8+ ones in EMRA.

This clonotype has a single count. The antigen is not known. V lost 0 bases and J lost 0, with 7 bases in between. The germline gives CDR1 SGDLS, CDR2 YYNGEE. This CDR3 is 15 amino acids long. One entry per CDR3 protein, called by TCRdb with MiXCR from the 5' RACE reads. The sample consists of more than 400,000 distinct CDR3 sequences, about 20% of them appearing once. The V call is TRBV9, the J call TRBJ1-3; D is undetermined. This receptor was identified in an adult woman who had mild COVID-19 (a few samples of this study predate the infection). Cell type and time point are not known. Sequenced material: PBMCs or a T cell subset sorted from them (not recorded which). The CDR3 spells CASSVDGFSGNTIYF. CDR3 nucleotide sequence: TGTGCCAGCAGCGTAGACGGCTTCTCTGGAAACACCATATATTTT. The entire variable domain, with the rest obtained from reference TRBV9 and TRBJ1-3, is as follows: DSGVTQTPKHLITATGQRVTLRCSPRSGDLSVYWYQQSLDQGLQFLIQYYNGEERAKGNILERFSAQQFPDLHSELNLSSLELGDSALYFCASSVDGFSGNTIYFGEGSWLTVV.